The 6 T cell receptor beta chains below all came from one sample that was sequenced in a study of T cell clusters in autoimmune cytopenias. Each sample's input was roughly 250 ng genomic DNA, some 38,000 genome equivalents. TRB was amplified by touch-down multiplex PCR, primer pools A and B combined. Each CDR3 protein gets one entry in TCRdb, which reprocessed the multiplex PCR reads and gives no DNA. The sample data list 6,000 to 9,000 distinct CDR3 sequences. Source material: peripheral blood. These TCRs come from a human donor with an autoimmune cytopenia or autoimmune hepatitis (not recorded which).

The chain links TRBV12-3 or TRBV12-4 to TRBJ1-6; TCRdb names TRBD1, which stays unverified in the absence of DNA. The CDR3 runs 18 residues. The CDR3 region is CASSYGDTWTGVVSPLHF.

Its frequency marks this clonotype as medium-sized. V is TRBV9 and J is TRBJ2-5; TCRdb lists TRBD1, though no DNA is available to test this call. CDR1 and CDR2 (germline): SGDLS, YYNGEE. The length of the CDR3 is 15 residues. The CDR3 loop is CASSQRGMPQETQYF.

In terms of frequency, this clonotype is medium-sized. This sequence joins TRBV15 and TRBJ1-6; TCRdb outputs TRBD1, but without DNA this stays unchecked. The CDR3 consists of 15 residues. Germline-derived CDR1 and CDR2 are LNHNV and YYDKDF (reference sequence). The CDR3 spells CATGAGQGLNSPLHF. Full variable domain (rest looked up from reference TRBV15 and TRBJ1-6): DAMVIQNPRYQVTQFGKPVTLSCSQTLNHNVMYWYQQKSSQAPKLLFHYYDKDFNNEADTPDNFQSRRPNTSFCFLDIRSPGLGDTAMYLCATGAGQGLNSPLHFGNGTRLTVT.

This chain links TRBV5-1 with TRBJ2-7; TCRdb's assignment of TRBD1 cannot be checked, as there is no DNA. Germline CDR1 and CDR2: SGHRS and YFSETQ. There are 15 residues in the CDR3. The CDR3 loop reads CASSLGGTGYYEQYF.

The chain carries TRBV7-2 and TRBJ2-1; TCRdb lists TRBD2, though no DNA is available to test this call. There are 19 residues in the CDR3. Germline V gene data show CDR1 as SGHTA and CDR2 as FQGNSA. The CDR3 here is CASSIYLCSGREGYNEQFF. Full variable domain (outside the CDR3, taken from reference TRBV7-2 and TRBJ2-1): GAGVSQSPSNKVTEKGKDVELRCDPISGHTALYWYRQSLGQGLEFLIYFQGNSAPDKSGLPSDRFSAERTGGSVSTLTIQRTQQEDSAVYLCASSIYLCSGREGYNEQFFGPGTRLTVL.

The J gene is TRBJ1-2, the V gene TRBV7-2; no DNA is available, so the TRBD1 call from TCRdb remains unchecked. The CDR3 length is 14 residues. Per germline, CDR1 SGHTA and CDR2 FQGNSA. Here the CDR3 reads CASSSGQGTYGYTF.